One and the same sample provided the 26 T cell receptor beta chains below, sequenced in a study of blood T cells in healthy people across ages. Primers used in a second PCR of about 7 to 12 cycles were a sample-barcoded 5' primer and a J-beta primer mix. TCRdb fed the 5' RACE reads into MiXCR, producing one record per CDR3 protein. Of roughly 1,500,000 distinct CDR3 sequences in the sample, roughly a third were seen once. The sample comprised blood. The receptors come from a woman aged 25 to 45 in good health.

The genes are TRBV6-5 and TRBJ2-5; 10 bases are shared with TRBD2. The CDR3 runs to 14 residues. Germline V gene data show CDR1 as MNHEY and CDR2 as SVGAGI. V shed 4 bases, J shed 5 bases, and the junction held 4 bases outside the gene matches. The CDR3 nucleotides are TGTGCCAGCAGTTCGTTGACTAGCGGGGAGACCCAGTACTTC. Translating gives CASSSLTSGETQYF.

The V gene is TRBV7-9, the J gene TRBJ1-2; maybe TRBD1 (5 bases). CDR3 length equals 16 residues. V lost 3 bases, J lost 0 bases, and 14 bases lay in between. Germline V gene sequence: CDR1 SEHNR, CDR2 FQNEAQ (reference sequence). As DNA, the CDR3 is TGTGCCAGCAGCTTCGGTGCAGAGGGGACTAACTATGGCTACACCTTC. It specifies CASSFGAEGTNYGYTF. Variable domain in full (rest from reference TRBV7-9 and TRBJ1-2): DTGVSQNPRHKITKRGQNVTFRCDPISEHNRLYWYRQTLGQGPEFLTYFQNEAQLEKSRLLSDRFSAERPKGSFSTLEIQRTEQGDSAMYLCASSFGAEGTNYGYTFGSGTRLTVV.

This clonotype was counted between two and nine times. This chain uses TRBV5-6 with TRBJ2-3; TRBD2 agrees at 11 bases. The CDR3 sequence is 15 residues long. V shed 3 bases, J shed 6 bases, and the junction held 6 bases outside the gene matches. CDR1 and CDR2 from the germline V gene are SGHDT and YYEEEE. The DNA of the CDR3 is TGTGCCAGCAGCTCACTAGCGGGGGCTCGGGATACGCAGTATTTT. This translates into CASSSLAGARDTQYF.

The chain joins TRBV11-2 to TRBJ2-3; D may be TRBD1 or TRBD2 (5 bases each). The CDR3 extends over 17 amino acids. Germline V gene sequence: CDR1 SGHAT, CDR2 FQNNGV. V was cut by 5 bases and J by 3 bases, with 21 bases left in between. CDR3 sequence reads: CASSQPWQGEWTDTQYF. In nucleotides, the CDR3 is TGTGCCAGCAGCCAACCGTGGCAAGGGGAGTGGACAGATACGCAGTATTTT.

The CDR3 here is CASSSPGENYGYTF. The DNA for the CDR3 is TGTGCCAGCAGTTCCCCGGGTGAAAACTATGGCTACACCTTC. V gene TRBV7-3 combines with J gene TRBJ1-2; D not certain. This CDR3 spans 14 amino acids. From germline, CDR1 is SGHTA and CDR2 FQGTGA. Trimming pared 6 bases from V and 2 bases from J, leaving 13 bases between. Full variable domain (missing parts from reference TRBV7-3 and TRBJ1-2): GAGVSQTPSNKVTEKGKYVELRCDPISGHTALYWYRQSLGQGPEFLIYFQGTGAADDSGLPNDRFFAVRPEGSVSTLKIQRTERGDSAVYLCASSSPGENYGYTFGSGTRLTVV.

In its sample, this clonotype was seen a few times. The rearrangement links TRBV7-2 to TRBJ2-6, with D tentatively TRBD2 (5 bases). Trimming removed 5 bases at V and 7 bases at J, with 6 bases between. Germline V gene data show CDR1 as SGHTA and CDR2 as FQGNSA. The CDR3 is made up of 12 amino acids. The CDR3 here is CASSGLANVLTF. CDR3 DNA sequence: TGTGCCAGCAGCGGACTTGCCAACGTCCTGACTTTC.

This clonotype has only a few counts. The chain links TRBV4-1 to TRBJ1-1; maybe TRBD1 (5 bases). Between the trimmed V and J ends, which lost 0 bases and 1 base, there was a span of 12 bases. There are 16 residues in the CDR3. The germline V gene has CDR1 MGHRA and CDR2 YSYEKL. CDR3: CASSQDRRQGNTEAFF. The CDR3 DNA follows: TGCGCCAGCAGCCAAGATAGAAGGCAGGGGAACACTGAAGCTTTCTTT.

The chain links TRBV7-8 to TRBJ1-4; 7 nucleotides agree with TRBD1. Germline V gene sequence: CDR1 SGHVS, CDR2 FQNEAQ. The CDR3 sequence is 17 residues long. V lost 7 bases to trimming and J lost 4 bases; unmatched junction nucleotides: 15. CDR3 loop: CASNGGIRDRYNEKLFF. For the CDR3, the DNA is TGTGCCAGCAACGGAGGGATCCGGGACAGATATAATGAAAAACTGTTTTTT.

The sample holds a few counts of this clonotype. The chain combines TRBV9 with TRBJ1-5; D not certain. Germline CDR1 and CDR2: SGDLS and YYNGEE. Trimming removed 0 bases at V and 2 bases at J, with 12 bases between. The CDR3 runs 16 residues. Here the CDR3 DNA reads TGTGCCAGCAGCGTAGGGGCAGACACGGGCAATCAGCCCCAGCATTTT. Residues: CASSVGADTGNQPQHF.

This clonotype was counted a single time. V usage is TRBV5-1 and J usage is TRBJ2-2, with D tentatively TRBD2 (5 bases). Trimming removed 2 bases from V and 5 bases from J, with 10 bases in between. The CDR3 extends over 14 amino acids. Germline CDR1 reads SGHRS; CDR2 reads YFSETQ. DNA of the CDR3: TGCGCCAGCAGCTTTGACCGGGAAACCGGGGAGCTGTTTTTT. As protein: CASSFDRETGELFF.

The chain has TRBV11-2 and TRBJ2-5; D is ambiguous. The CDR3 runs 13 residues. Trimming cost V 3 bases and J 4 bases, with 9 bases left between them. Germline V gene lookup returns CDR1 SGHAT and CDR2 FQNNGV. CDR3 nucleotides: TGTGCCAGCAGCTTCGGAAACGGAGAGACCCAGTACTTC. Its protein product is CASSFGNGETQYF.

This clonotype was seen more than once but under ten times. This sequence joins TRBV4-2 and TRBJ2-7, with 10 bases that match TRBD2. This CDR3 is 16 amino acids long. Losses at the gene ends were 0 bases for V and 3 bases for J; bases not matched to a gene: 5. Germline assignment: CDR1 LGHNA and CDR2 YNFKEQ. The CDR3 reads CASSQEIGLADYEQYF. The CDR3 DNA sequence: TGTGCCAGCAGCCAAGAAATTGGACTAGCGGACTACGAGCAGTACTTC.

This clonotype has only a few counts. This chain joins TRBV15 and TRBJ2-7; no firm D call. Germline V CDR1 and CDR2: LNHNV, YYDKDF (reference sequence). Trimming took 0 bases from V and 3 from J, leaving 12 bases between them. The CDR3 consists of 15 residues. The CDR3 nucleotides read TGTGCCACCAGCAGAGATCCCCTCTCATTCTACGAGCAGTACTTC. Translating gives CATSRDPLSFYEQYF.

A few counts support this clonotype. The CDR3 DNA sequence: TGTGCCAGCAGCGCTAACAGGGATAGCAATCAGCCCCAGCATTTT. Its translation: CASSANRDSNQPQHF. The chain is built from TRBV7-2 and TRBJ1-5, with a weak D call TRBD1 (6 bases). In germline, CDR1 is SGHTA, CDR2 FQGNSA. Trimming removed 5 bases from V and 0 bases from J, with 11 bases in between. This CDR3 region has 15 residues.

Concerning this clonotype itself: An end of the junction does not agree with germline; a read error may underlie this. The chain joins TRBV7-9 to TRBJ2-6; tentatively, D is TRBD1 (5 bases). Germline V gene lookup returns CDR1 SEHNR and CDR2 FQNEAQ (reference sequence). CDR3 length: 16 amino acids. The CDR3: CASSLLLVSGANVRTF. The CDR3 DNA sequence: TGTGCCAGCAGCTTACTCCTAGTGTCTGGGGCCAACGTCCGGACTTTC.

The chain couples TRBV27 to TRBJ1-2; no clear D gene. Germline V CDR1 and CDR2: MNHEY, SMNVEV (reference sequence). The CDR3 runs 16 residues. V lost 3 bases, J lost 4 bases, and 18 bases lay in between. The CDR3 loop is CASSFHHSTVIYGYTF. CDR3 nucleotides: TGTGCCAGCAGTTTCCACCATTCGACGGTGATCTATGGCTACACCTTC.

This clonotype was counted between two and nine times. This rearrangement joins TRBV20-1 to TRBJ2-7; D is unclear. This CDR3 contains 13 residues. The germline gives CDR1 DFQATT, CDR2 SNEGSKA (reference sequence). The V end lost 1 base, the J end lost 4 bases, and 11 bases lay between the germline ends. The CDR3, as DNA: TGCAGTGCTAGAGTGCGGATCACTTACGAGCAGTACTTC. This translates into CSARVRITYEQYF.

This clonotype was observed a few times. The V call is TRBV11-2, the J call TRBJ2-1; D is unclear. CDR1 is SGHAT, CDR2 FQNNGV, per germline. CDR3 length: 17 amino acids. V was pared by 2 bases and J by 6 bases, with 20 bases between. In nucleotides, the CDR3 is TGTGCCAGCAGCTTATCGTCCGGCTCGTGGGGATGCAATGAGCAGTTCTTC. Its translation: CASSLSSGSWGCNEQFF.

The rearrangement joins TRBV20-1 to TRBJ1-2; D is ambiguous. The V gene lost 3 bases and the J gene lost 10 bases, with 18 bases spanning the gap. The germline V gene has CDR1 DFQATT and CDR2 SNEGSKA (reference sequence). The CDR3 is 13 residues long. The chain's CDR3 is CSASRRGKHDYTF. DNA of the CDR3: TGCAGTGCTAGCCGCCGTGGGAAGCATGACTACACCTTC.

This clonotype was counted a few times. The rearrangement links TRBV6-6 to TRBJ2-7; 8 bases are a match to TRBD2. J was trimmed by 3 bases and V by 0 bases; bases with no gene match: 4. The CDR3 extends over 15 amino acids. Germline CDR1 and CDR2: MNHNY and SVGAGI (reference sequence). CDR3 in amino acids: CASSYSTSADYEQYF. The CDR3, as DNA: TGTGCCAGCAGTTACTCGACTAGCGCAGACTACGAGCAGTACTTC.

The chain carries TRBV10-2 and TRBJ2-7; tentative D call: TRBD1 (5 bases). The CDR3 is 12 residues long. Trimming cost V 3 bases and J 4 bases, with 7 bases left between them. Germline V gene sequence: CDR1 WSHSY, CDR2 SAAADI. The CDR3 is CASSDREYEQYF. As DNA, the CDR3 is TGCGCCAGCAGTGACAGGGAATACGAGCAGTACTTC.

This clonotype was seen only a few times. The gene calls are TRBV6-1 and TRBJ2-5; 7 bases match TRBD2. Germline V gene sequence: CDR1 MNHNS, CDR2 SASEGT. The V and J ends lost 7 bases and 2 bases, in that order; junction bases with no gene match: 4. The CDR3 runs 13 residues. For the CDR3, the DNA is TGTGCCAGCATGGGGGGGGGGCAAGAGACCCAGTACTTC. Residues: CASMGGGQETQYF.

The rearrangement joins TRBV29-1 to TRBJ1-4; D unresolved. The V end lost 4 bases, the J end lost 8 bases, and 14 bases lay between the germline ends. The CDR3 has 13 residues. Germline CDR1 SQVTM, CDR2 ANQGSEA. This CDR3 reads CSVVLGNTEKLFF. The CDR3 DNA sequence: TGCAGCGTTGTCCTGGGGAATACAGAAAAACTGTTTTTT.

The gene calls are TRBV28 and TRBJ2-7; no clear D. The CDR3 consists of 12 residues. V lost 6 bases and J lost 6, with 12 bases in between. Per the germline V gene, CDR1 is MDHEN and CDR2 is SYDVKM. CDR3: CASRGGRFEQYF. For the CDR3, the DNA is TGTGCCAGCAGGGGTGGCAGGTTCGAGCAGTACTTC. The entire variable domain, with the rest obtained from reference TRBV28 and TRBJ2-7, is as follows: DVKVTQSSRYLVKRTGEKVFLECVQDMDHENMFWYRQDPGLGLRLIYFSYDVKMKEKGDIPEGYSVSREKKERFSLILESASTNQTSMYLCASRGGRFEQYFGPGTRLTVT.

This clonotype occurred a few times. The chain carries TRBV7-9 and TRBJ2-3; no definite D call. Trimming took off 3 bases at V and 3 bases at J, with 10 bases between the two ends. The CDR3 sequence is 14 residues long. CDR1 and CDR2 (germline): SEHNR, FQNEAQ (reference sequence). CDR3 in amino acids: CASSFQTRTDTQYF. The CDR3 coding sequence is TGTGCCAGCAGCTTCCAGACGAGGACAGATACGCAGTATTTT.

V is TRBV9 and J is TRBJ2-7; a possible D gene is TRBD1 (6 bases). There are 14 residues in the CDR3. Germline CDR1 reads SGDLS; CDR2 reads YYNGEE. V lost 1 base, J lost 2 bases, and 10 bases lay in between. In DNA form, the CDR3 reads TGTGCCAGCAGCGTAACGGACAGCCCCTACGAGCAGTACTTC. Its translation is CASSVTDSPYEQYF.